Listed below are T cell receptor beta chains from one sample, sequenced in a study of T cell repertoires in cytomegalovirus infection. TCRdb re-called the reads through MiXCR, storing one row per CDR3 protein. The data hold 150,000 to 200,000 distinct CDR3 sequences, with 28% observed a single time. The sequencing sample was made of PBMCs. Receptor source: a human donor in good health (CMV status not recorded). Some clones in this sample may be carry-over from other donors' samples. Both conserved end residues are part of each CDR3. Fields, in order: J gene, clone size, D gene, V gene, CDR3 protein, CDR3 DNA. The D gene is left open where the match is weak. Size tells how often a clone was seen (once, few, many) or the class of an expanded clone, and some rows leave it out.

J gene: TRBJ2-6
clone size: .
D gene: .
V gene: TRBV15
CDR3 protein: CATSRVAVSGANVLTF
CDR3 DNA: TGTGCCACCAGCAGAGTGGCGGTCTCTGGGGCCAACGTCCTGACTTTC

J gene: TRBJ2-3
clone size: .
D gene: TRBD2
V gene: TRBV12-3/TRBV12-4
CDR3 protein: CASTLRGGGTDTQYF
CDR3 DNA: TGTGCCAGCACCCTACGGGGGGGGGGTACAGATACGCAGTATTTT

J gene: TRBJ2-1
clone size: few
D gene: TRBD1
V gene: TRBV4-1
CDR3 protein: CASSQGRTGYNEQFF
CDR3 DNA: TGCGCCAGCAGCCAAGGTCGGACAGGGTACAATGAGCAGTTCTTC

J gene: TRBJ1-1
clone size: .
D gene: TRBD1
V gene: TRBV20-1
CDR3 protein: CSAPGQGKAEAFF
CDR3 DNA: TGCAGTGCCCCCGGACAGGGGAAGGCTGAAGCTTTCTTT

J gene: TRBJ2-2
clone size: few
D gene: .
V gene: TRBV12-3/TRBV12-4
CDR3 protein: CASSPGGGLNTGELFF
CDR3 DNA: TGTGCCAGCAGTCCCGGGGGAGGCCTAAACACCGGGGAGCTGTTTTTT

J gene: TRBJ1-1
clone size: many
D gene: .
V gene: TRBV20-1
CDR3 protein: CSARALGRTEAFF
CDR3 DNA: TGCAGTGCTAGAGCCTTGGGAAGGACTGAAGCTTTCTTT

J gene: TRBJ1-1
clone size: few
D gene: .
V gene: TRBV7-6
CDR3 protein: CASNNLDGNTEAFF
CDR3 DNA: TGTGCCAGCAACAACTTAGACGGGAACACTGAAGCTTTCTTT

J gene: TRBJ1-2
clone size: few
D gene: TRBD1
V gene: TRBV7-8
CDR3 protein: CASSLEGGSFLSGYTF
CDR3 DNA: TGTGCCAGCAGCTTAGAAGGGGGCAGCTTCCTCTCTGGCTACACCTTC

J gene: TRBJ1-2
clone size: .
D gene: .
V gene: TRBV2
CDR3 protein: CASSGPFLEYGYTF
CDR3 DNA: TGTGCCAGCAGTGGTCCATTTCTAGAGTACGGCTACACCTTC

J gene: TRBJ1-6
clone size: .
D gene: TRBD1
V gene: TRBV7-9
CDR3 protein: CASRETGHHSPLHF
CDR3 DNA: TGTGCCAGCAGGGAGACAGGGCATCATTCACCCCTCCACTTT

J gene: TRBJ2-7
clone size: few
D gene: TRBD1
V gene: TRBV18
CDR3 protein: CASSPTWTGGEQYF
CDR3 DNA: TGTGCCAGCTCACCAACTTGGACAGGGGGCGAGCAGTACTTC

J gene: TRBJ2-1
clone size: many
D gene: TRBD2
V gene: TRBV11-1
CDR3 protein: CASSLLERGDYNEQFF
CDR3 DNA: TGTGCCAGCAGCTTACTGGAGCGGGGAGACTACAATGAGCAGTTCTTC

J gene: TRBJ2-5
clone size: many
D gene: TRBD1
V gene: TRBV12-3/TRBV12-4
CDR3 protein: CASSLRTGDGETQYF
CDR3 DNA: TGTGCCAGCAGTTTGAGGACAGGGGATGGGGAGACCCAGTACTTC

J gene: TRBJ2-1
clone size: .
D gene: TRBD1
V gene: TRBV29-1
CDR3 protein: CSAGTGVNERFF
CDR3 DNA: TGCAGCGCCGGGACAGGGGTCAATGAGCGGTTCTTC

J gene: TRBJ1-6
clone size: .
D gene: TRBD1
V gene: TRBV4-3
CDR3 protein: CASSQSPRDSWNSPLHF
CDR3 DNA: TGCGCCAGCAGCCAATCACCCAGGGACAGCTGGAATTCACCCCTCCACTTT

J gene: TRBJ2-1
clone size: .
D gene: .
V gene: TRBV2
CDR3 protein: CATNTNNEQFF
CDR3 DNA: TGTGCCACCAACACCAACAATGAGCAGTTCTTC

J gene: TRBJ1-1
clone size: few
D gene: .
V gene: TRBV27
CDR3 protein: CASSTGRGVAPEAFF
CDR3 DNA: TGTGCAAGTAGCACGGGGAGAGGTGTCGCCCCTGAAGCTTTCTTT

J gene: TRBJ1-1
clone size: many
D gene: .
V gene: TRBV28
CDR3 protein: CACRQPNTEAFF
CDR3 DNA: TGTGCCTGCCGACAGCCGAACACTGAAGCTTTCTTT

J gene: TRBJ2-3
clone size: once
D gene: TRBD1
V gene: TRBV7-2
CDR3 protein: CASSLRTGWDTQYF
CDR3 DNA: TGTGCCAGCAGCTTGCGGACAGGGTGGGATACGCAGTATTTT

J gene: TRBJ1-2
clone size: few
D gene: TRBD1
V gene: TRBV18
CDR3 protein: CASSPPTTGGYGYTF
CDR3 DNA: TGTGCCAGCTCACCACCGACGACAGGGGGGTACGGCTACACCTTC

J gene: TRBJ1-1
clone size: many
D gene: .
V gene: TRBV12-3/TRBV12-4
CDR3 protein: CASGGTVEAFF
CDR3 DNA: TGTGCCAGCGGGGGCACGGTTGAAGCTTTCTTT

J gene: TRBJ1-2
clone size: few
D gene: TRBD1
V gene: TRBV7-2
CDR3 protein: CASSLVGQDNYGYTF
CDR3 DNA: TGTGCCAGCAGCTTAGTGGGACAGGATAACTATGGCTACACCTTC

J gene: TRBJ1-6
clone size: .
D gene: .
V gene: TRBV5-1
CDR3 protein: CASSWTESVNSPLHF
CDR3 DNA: TGCGCCAGCAGCTGGACAGAAAGCGTGAATTCACCCCTCCACTTT

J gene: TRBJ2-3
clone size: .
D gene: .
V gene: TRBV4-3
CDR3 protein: CASSPQTGGISPDTQYF
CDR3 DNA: TGCGCCAGCAGCCCCCAAACCGGGGGCATCTCTCCAGATACGCAGTATTTT

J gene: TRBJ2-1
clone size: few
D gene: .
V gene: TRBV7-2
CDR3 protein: CASSLGRAGSEQFF
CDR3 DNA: TGTGCCAGCAGCTTAGGGCGGGCTGGAAGTGAGCAGTTCTTC

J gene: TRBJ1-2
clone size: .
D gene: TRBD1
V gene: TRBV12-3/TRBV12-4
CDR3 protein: CASRLGGTGGVYGYTF
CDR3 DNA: TGTGCCAGCAGGTTGGGGGGGACAGGGGGCGTATATGGCTACACCTTC

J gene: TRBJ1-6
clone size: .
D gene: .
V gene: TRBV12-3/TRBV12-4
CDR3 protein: CASSPHVLDYSPLHF
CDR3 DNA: TGTGCCAGCAGCCCACACGTGCTAGATTATTCACCCCTCCACTTT

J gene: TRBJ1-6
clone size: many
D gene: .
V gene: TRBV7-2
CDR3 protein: CASSPRAGSPLHF
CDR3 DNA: TGTGCCAGCAGCCCCAGGGCCGGTTCACCCCTCCACTTT

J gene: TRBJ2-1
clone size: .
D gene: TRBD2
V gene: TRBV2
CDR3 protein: CASSEQTSGHNEQFF
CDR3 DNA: TGTGCCAGCAGTGAACAGACTAGCGGGCACAATGAGCAGTTCTTC

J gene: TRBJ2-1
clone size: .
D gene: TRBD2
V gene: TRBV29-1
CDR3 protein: CSAQLAGNGGEQFF
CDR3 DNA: TGCAGCGCCCAATTAGCGGGGAACGGGGGTGAGCAGTTCTTC

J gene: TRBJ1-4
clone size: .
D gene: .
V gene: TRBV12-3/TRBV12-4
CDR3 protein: CASRTTLDDLFF
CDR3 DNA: TGTGCCAGCAGGACGACCCTGGACGATCTGTTTTTT

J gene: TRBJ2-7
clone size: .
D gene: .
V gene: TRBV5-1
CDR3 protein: CASSYSGRPYEQYF
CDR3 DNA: TGCGCCAGCAGCTATTCAGGGCGACCCTACGAGCAGTACTTC

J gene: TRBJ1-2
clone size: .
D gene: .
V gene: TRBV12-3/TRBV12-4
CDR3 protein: CASSLEAGANYGYTF
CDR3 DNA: TGTGCCAGCAGTTTAGAGGCAGGAGCTAACTATGGCTACACCTTC

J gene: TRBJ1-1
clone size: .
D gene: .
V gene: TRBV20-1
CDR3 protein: CSAIRLRGNTEAFF
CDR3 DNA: TGCAGTGCTATCCGGCTTCGGGGGAACACTGAAGCTTTCTTT